The 10 T cell receptor beta chains below were found in one sample sequenced in a study of cytomegalovirus exposure and HLA in healthy donors. 13 Jbeta primers and 60 Vbeta primers were used for the PCR. Sequenced by immunoSEQ multiplex PCR; TCRdb stores in-frame clones only, minus some. The sample lists more than 40,000 clones; 81% were seen once. The source material was PBMCs. The receptors originated from a man aged 50 or older in good health and CMV-seronegative.

The chain combines TRBV7-2 with TRBJ2-5; 11 positions agree with TRBD2. This CDR3 region has 16 residues. The germline V gene has CDR1 SGHTA and CDR2 FQGNSA. V lost 5 bases, J lost 3 bases, and 8 bases stayed unmatched. CDR3 nucleotides: TGTGCCAGCAGCCGAACTAGCGGGAGTTCGGAAGAGACCCAGTACTTC. Residues: CASSRTSGSSEETQYF.

The chain links TRBV5-1 to TRBJ2-3; D is undetermined. V was shortened by 1 base and J by 2 bases, with 11 bases between the two germline ends. Per the germline V gene, CDR1 is SGHRS and CDR2 is YFSETQ. This CDR3 is 15 amino acids long. In nucleotides, the CDR3 is TGCGCCAGCAGCTTGACAGAAATCGTCACAGATACGCAGTATTTT. It yields the protein CASSLTEIVTDTQYF.

The chain carries TRBV6-1 and TRBJ2-5; TRBD1 matches 8 bases. From germline, CDR1 is MNHNS and CDR2 SASEGT. The CDR3 has 15 residues. The J segment lost 3 bases and the V segment lost 3 bases, leaving 6 bases of the junction unmatched. The CDR3, as DNA: TGTGCCAGCAGTGACCAAGCAGGGGGCGAAGAGACCCAGTACTTC. Translating gives CASSDQAGGEETQYF.

Note on this clone: Sequence at one end of the junction differs from germline and may be a read error. The chain combines TRBV7-9 with TRBJ2-5, with no clear D. The CDR3 contains 12 residues. From germline, CDR1 is SEHNR and CDR2 FQNEAQ (reference sequence). The CDR3 region has the DNA TGTTCCAGCAGCTTAATGGAGAGGACCCAGTACTTC. As protein: CSSSLMERTQYF. The full variable domain, in which reference TRBV7-9 and TRBJ2-5 provide the parts outside the CDR3, is DTGVSQNPRHKITKRGQNVTFRCDPISEHNRLYWYRQTLGQGPEFLTYFQNEAQLEKSRLLSDRFSAERPKGSFSTLEIQRTEQGDSAMYLCSSSLMERTQYFGPGTRLLVL.

Only a few counts were recorded for this clone. The CDR3 loop reads CASSIASGGASSYNEQFF. The CDR3 coding sequence is TGTGCCAGCAGCATCGCCAGCGGGGGTGCCAGCTCCTACAATGAGCAGTTCTTC. The chain joins TRBV7-9 to TRBJ2-1; TRBD2 matches 8 bases. V dropped 5 bases and J dropped 0; count of bases not matched to a gene: 12. This CDR3 has 18 residues. Germline V gene sequence: CDR1 SEHNR, CDR2 FQNEAQ (reference sequence).

The V gene is TRBV7-9, the J gene TRBJ1-2; TRBD1 aligns across 8 bases. Germline CDR1 is SEHNR and CDR2 is FQNEAQ (reference sequence). This CDR3 is 15 amino acids long. The trim removed 1 base at V and 5 bases at J, leaving 6 bases unmatched. This chain's CDR3 is CASSLGQGAFYGYTF. For the CDR3, the DNA is TGTGCCAGCAGCTTAGGGCAGGGGGCCTTTTATGGCTACACCTTC.

CDR3 in amino acids: CATSIRVAGANVLTF. CDR3 nucleotides: TGTGCCACCAGCATCAGGGTAGCTGGGGCCAACGTCCTGACTTTC. The chain combines TRBV15 with TRBJ2-6, with D perhaps matching TRBD1 (5 bases). CDR3 length: 15 residues. Germline V gene data show CDR1 as LNHNV and CDR2 as YYDKDF (reference sequence). V gave up 4 bases and J gave up 2 bases, with 9 bases separating them.

V and J are TRBV7-2 and TRBJ2-5; D may be TRBD1 (6 bases). Germline V gives CDR1 SGHTA, CDR2 FQGNSA. The V and J ends lost 5 bases and 5 bases respectively, with 18 bases between them. The CDR3 consists of 15 residues. CDR3 amino acids: CASSPWLGGEETQYF. In DNA, the CDR3 is TGTGCCAGCAGCCCGTGGTTAGGGGGTGAGGAGACCCAGTACTTC.

Concerning this clone: Germline is not matched at one junction end, which may reflect a read error. The chain uses TRBV7-7 and TRBJ2-7; TRBD1 agrees at 10 bases. Germline CDR1 SSHAT, CDR2 FNYEAQ (reference sequence). This CDR3 comprises 13 residues. The CDR3 protein is CASSFDRGHEQYF. In DNA, the CDR3 is TGTGCTAGCAGCTTCGACAGGGGGCACGAGCAGTACTTC.

J is TRBJ2-3 and V is TRBV9; the match to TRBD2 covers 9 bases. The length of the CDR3 is 18 residues. Trimming at V came to 0 bases and at J to 0 bases, leaving 8 bases not matched to a gene. The V gene's germline CDR1 is SGDLS and CDR2 YYNGEE. This chain's CDR3 is CASSVDLAGPSSTDTQYF. Written as DNA, the CDR3 is TGTGCCAGCAGCGTAGACCTAGCGGGGCCCTCTAGCACAGATACGCAGTATTTT.